This is a list of T cell receptor beta chains from one sample in a study of human T cells and chemical hapten exposure. Via MiXCR, TCRdb re-called the RACE reads, giving one row per CDR3 protein. The sample lists approximately 79,000 distinct CDR3 sequences, 8.5% to 9% occurring once. The sample here was whole blood, taken in connection with sensitization to the hapten diphenylcyclopropenone (DPC). Source of these receptors: a man aged 40-49 years with alopecia areata. Some clones in this sample may be carry-over from other donors' samples. Both conserved end residues are part of each CDR3. Fields, in order: V gene, clone size, J gene, D gene, CDR3 DNA, CDR3 protein. The D gene is left open where the match is weak. Rows may omit the clone size; those that give it use once, few, many or a size class.

>TRBV6-5|many|TRBJ2-7|TRBD1
TGTGCCAGCAGTCCCGGGACAGGGGGCCGGGAGCAGTACTTC
CASSPGTGGREQYF
>TRBV7-9|many|TRBJ2-3|.
TGTGCCAGCAGCTTTGTGGATAGCACAGATACGCAGTATTTT
CASSFVDSTDTQYF
>TRBV7-6|.|TRBJ1-2|TRBD1
TGTGCCAGCAGCGCTATACCGGGACAGGATATCTATGGCTACACCTTC
CASSAIPGQDIYGYTF
>TRBV18|few|TRBJ1-4|.
TGTGCCAGCTCTACACTCCCAGGCGGTGGTGCAACTAATGAAAAACTGTTTTTT
CASSTLPGGGATNEKLFF
>TRBV6-6|few|TRBJ2-3|.
TGTGCCAGCAGTTACATAACAGGTGTCCACGCAGATACGCAGTATTTT
CASSYITGVHADTQYF
>TRBV7-9|.|TRBJ1-2|.
TGTGCCAGCAGCTTAGCTCCGGGAGCCAACTATGGCTACACCTTC
CASSLAPGANYGYTF
>TRBV12-3/TRBV12-4|few|TRBJ2-5|.
TGTGCCAGCAGTTTCCGAGTACAAGAGACCCAGTACTTC
CASSFRVQETQYF
>TRBV14|many|TRBJ1-2|TRBD1
TGTGCCAGCAGCGAGCAGGGGACAGGGGGCTTTGGCTACACCTTC
CASSEQGTGGFGYTF
>TRBV7-7|.|TRBJ1-1|.
TGTGCTAGCAGTTCCTATGAAGGGGGAGGGACTGAAGCTTTCTTT
CASSSYEGGGTEAFF
>TRBV20-1|.|TRBJ2-3|TRBD2
TGCAGTGCTATCGACCGGGAGGAAGGGGATACGCAGTATTTT
CSAIDREEGDTQYF
>TRBV24-1|many|TRBJ2-3|TRBD2
TGTGCCACCAGTTATAGCGGGAGCACAGATACGCAGTATTTT
CATSYSGSTDTQYF
>TRBV2|.|TRBJ1-1|TRBD1
TGTGCCAGCTTGAACACAGGGGTCACTGAAGCTTTCTTT
CASLNTGVTEAFF
>TRBV20-1|many|TRBJ2-7|.
TGCAGTGCTGCCGACACCTCCTACGAGCAGTACTTC
CSAADTSYEQYF
>TRBV25-1|few|TRBJ2-7|TRBD1
TGTGCCAGCAGTGAAGGGACAGGGTTGTCCCACGAGCAGTACTTC
CASSEGTGLSHEQYF
>TRBV21-1|many|TRBJ2-7|.
TGTGCCAGCAGCTCCTACGGGGCCCTTGACGAGCAGTACTTC
CASSSYGALDEQYF
>TRBV7-9|many|TRBJ1-1|.
TGTGCCAGCAGCTTAGAGGTGGGCACAGGGATGGCTGAAGCTTTCTTT
CASSLEVGTGMAEAFF
>TRBV3-1|.|TRBJ2-6|.
TGTGCCAGCAGCCAAGGCTGGGAGAGGGCCAACGTCCTGACTTTC
CASSQGWERANVLTF
>TRBV29-1|.|TRBJ2-2|TRBD2
TGCAGCGCCCCGGGAGGTCCCACCGGGGAGCTGTTTTTT
CSAPGGPTGELFF
>TRBV3-1|few|TRBJ2-3|.
TGTGCCAGCAGCCTCTCCGGTCGAGCGGGCACAGATACGCAGTATTTT
CASSLSGRAGTDTQYF
>TRBV11-2|few|TRBJ2-3|TRBD2
TGTGCCAGCAGCGCGGGACTAGCGGGAGTCATTGGAGATACGCAGTATTTT
CASSAGLAGVIGDTQYF
>TRBV18|.|TRBJ2-7|.
TGTGCCAGCTCAACGGGCTCCTACGAGCAGTACTTC
CASSTGSYEQYF
>TRBV5-6|many|TRBJ1-1|.
TGTGCCAGCAGCCATCCTCTGAGGGGCACTGAAGCTTTCTTT
CASSHPLRGTEAFF
>TRBV6-4|few|TRBJ1-5|TRBD1
TGTGCCAGCAGTACTCCCCGGGACAGGGACGCCAGCAATCAGCCCCAGCATTTT
CASSTPRDRDASNQPQHF
>TRBV11-2|many|TRBJ1-6|.
TGTGCCAGCAGCCCGGGGTCACATTCACCCCTCCACTTT
CASSPGSHSPLHF
>TRBV7-2|.|TRBJ1-4|TRBD1
TGTGCCAGCAGCCCAGCAGGGGGTACTAATGAAAAACTGTTTTTT
CASSPAGGTNEKLFF
>TRBV12-3/TRBV12-4|.|TRBJ2-1|TRBD2
TGTGCCAGCAGTTCCGGGACTAGCGGTGCTATTGGGCAGTTCTTC
CASSSGTSGAIGQFF
>TRBV12-3/TRBV12-4|.|TRBJ2-3|TRBD2
TGTGCCATCAGTTTGGACGGGAGGATGGCAGATACGCAGTATTTT
CAISLDGRMADTQYF
>TRBV9|.|TRBJ2-3|TRBD2
TGTGCCAGCAGCGTGGCGGGAGGAACAACTAGCACAGATACGCAGTATTTT
CASSVAGGTTSTDTQYF
>TRBV3-1|many|TRBJ2-3|.
TGTGCCAGCAGCCAAGACAAGGGGCACAGAACAGATACGCAGTATTTT
CASSQDKGHRTDTQYF
>TRBV7-2|few|TRBJ2-3|.
TGTGCCAGCAGCTCTCTACGTGGGAGGAGGGGTGGCACAGATACGCAGTATTTT
CASSSLRGRRGGTDTQYF
>TRBV9|many|TRBJ2-3|TRBD1
TGTGCCAGCAGCTTTCGACAGGGTCAACCCCGTAATACGCAGTATTTT
CASSFRQGQPRNTQYF
>TRBV7-8|.|TRBJ2-5|TRBD1
TGTGCCAGCAGCTTAGGCGGCAGGGGGCGCGGGGAGACCCAGTACTTC
CASSLGGRGRGETQYF
>TRBV12-3/TRBV12-4|medium-sized|TRBJ2-1|.
TGTGCCAGCAGTTCAACCCTTTGGGAGTGGAGGAACAATGAGCAGTTCTTC
CASSSTLWEWRNNEQFF
>TRBV7-8|few|TRBJ2-1|.
TGTGCCAGCAGCCGAGGGGGGAGGGGTTCCTACAATGAGCAGTTCTTC
CASSRGGRGSYNEQFF
>TRBV4-2|few|TRBJ2-2|.
TGTGCCAGCAGCCAAGAGGCCACCGGGGAGCTGTTTTTT
CASSQEATGELFF
>TRBV6-2/TRBV6-3|few|TRBJ2-5|.
TGTGCCATATCTCGCCCGTGGGGAATTACCGAAGAGACCCAGTACTTC
CAISRPWGITEETQYF
>TRBV29-1|.|TRBJ2-7|.
TGCAGCGTTCTACGGGGGCAGGGAACCTACGAGCAGTACTTC
CSVLRGQGTYEQYF
>TRBV29-1|many|TRBJ2-1|.
TGCAGCGTTGTGGGGGCGGGCTACAATGAGCAGTTCTTC
CSVVGAGYNEQFF
>TRBV7-9|few|TRBJ2-6|.
TGTGCCAGCAGCTTCGAGTTTCCGGGGTTGGGGGCCAACGTCCTGACTTTC
CASSFEFPGLGANVLTF
>TRBV9|few|TRBJ2-7|TRBD2
TGTGCCAGCAGCGTACGGCCAGCGGGGACCTACGAGCAGTACTTC
CASSVRPAGTYEQYF
>TRBV7-2|few|TRBJ2-7|TRBD2
TGTGCCAGCAGCTCCGCGGTCGAGTCGGGAGGGCTATACGAGCAGTACTTC
CASSSAVESGGLYEQYF